These T cell receptor beta chains were read from a single sample in a study of early T cells in non-severe SARS-CoV-2 infection. TCRdb reprocessed the 5' RACE reads with MiXCR, giving one entry per CDR3 protein. The sample contains 50,000 to 60,000 distinct CDR3 sequences, 11% of which appear only once. Source material: whole blood. These TCRs come from an adult who was a healthcare worker with PCR-confirmed SARS-CoV-2 infection or an uninfected control (not recorded which). Both conserved end residues are part of each CDR3. Each record gives: D gene, J gene, clone size, V gene, CDR3 protein, CDR3 DNA. A D gene is named only where the DNA matches it firmly. Clone size, where shown, is once, few, many, or a class for clones that have expanded.

>NA|TRBJ1-2|many|TRBV6-1
CASSAGGRNYGYTF
TGTGCCAGCAGTGCGGGCGGCAGAAACTATGGCTACACCTTC
>TRBD1|TRBJ2-7|few|TRBV20-1
CSALTGTGFYEQYF
TGCAGTGCTTTGACCGGGACAGGCTTCTACGAGCAGTACTTC
>NA|TRBJ2-1|NA|TRBV20-1
CSARTAGRGSNEQFF
TGCAGTGCTAGAACGGCCGGACGAGGGAGCAATGAGCAGTTCTTC
>NA|TRBJ1-1|few|TRBV7-9
CASSFIGTEAFF
TGTGCCAGCAGCTTCATTGGGACTGAAGCTTTCTTT
>NA|TRBJ2-5|few|TRBV29-1
CSVAQLTGKETQYF
TGCAGCGTTGCACAACTGACAGGCAAAGAGACCCAGTACTTC
>TRBD1|TRBJ2-2|NA|TRBV4-1
CASSRGQGWTGELFF
TGCGCCAGCAGCCGAGGACAGGGGTGGACCGGGGAGCTGTTTTTT
>NA|TRBJ2-1|many|TRBV3-1
CASSQDQGGLGNNEQFF
TGTGCCAGCAGCCAAGATCAGGGCGGGCTCGGTAACAATGAGCAGTTCTTC
>NA|TRBJ2-7|NA|TRBV3-1
CASSQGLSRAYEQYF
TGTGCCAGCAGCCAAGGATTGAGCAGGGCCTACGAGCAGTACTTC
>TRBD2|TRBJ2-3|many|TRBV19
CASDGTRGGQDTQYF
TGTGCCAGTGACGGGACTCGGGGGGGCCAAGATACGCAGTATTTT
>TRBD1|TRBJ2-7|many|TRBV6-5
CASTTPGQGAHEQYF
TGTGCCAGCACAACACCGGGACAGGGGGCCCACGAGCAGTACTTC
>NA|TRBJ1-1|NA|TRBV29-1
CSANRAPEAFF
TGCAGCGCCAACAGGGCCCCTGAAGCTTTCTTT
>NA|TRBJ1-5|many|TRBV19
CASRVKFGGIVGQPQHF
TGTGCCAGTAGAGTCAAATTCGGGGGGATTGTCGGACAGCCCCAGCATTTT
>TRBD2|TRBJ2-7|many|TRBV25-1
CASSDRGERYEQYF
TGTGCCAGCAGTGACCGGGGGGAGCGCTACGAGCAGTACTTC
>NA|TRBJ2-2|NA|TRBV9
CASSVGSGELFF
TGTGCCAGCAGCGTGGGATCCGGGGAGCTGTTTTTT
>TRBD2|TRBJ2-2|many|TRBV7-7
CASSWGSGGASKGELFF
TGTGCTAGCAGCTGGGGGAGCGGGGGCGCTTCGAAAGGGGAGCTGTTTTTT
>NA|TRBJ2-1|NA|TRBV29-1
CSVDATYNEQFF
TGCAGCGTTGACGCGACTTACAATGAGCAGTTCTTC
>NA|TRBJ2-6|many|TRBV11-2
CASSDPEGRSSGANVLTF
TGTGCCAGCAGCGACCCGGAGGGACGCTCCTCTGGGGCCAACGTCCTGACTTTC
>TRBD1|TRBJ2-2|NA|TRBV5-4
CASTLTGGFTGELFF
TGTGCCAGCACCCTGACAGGGGGATTCACCGGGGAGCTGTTTTTT
>NA|TRBJ2-5|few|TRBV5-1
CASSLRPVQETQYF
TGCGCCAGCAGCTTGAGGCCAGTTCAAGAGACCCAGTACTTC
>TRBD1|TRBJ1-2|NA|TRBV7-8
CASSLLSQGLGGYTF
TGTGCCAGCAGCCTCCTGTCACAGGGGCTGGGTGGCTACACCTTC
>TRBD2|TRBJ2-3|NA|TRBV11-2
CASSPSAGGTDTQYF
TGTGCCAGCAGCCCTTCGGCGGGAGGGACAGATACGCAGTATTTT
>TRBD2|TRBJ2-3|NA|TRBV20-1
CSPKTSGDTQYF
TGCAGTCCGAAAACTAGCGGAGATACGCAGTATTTT
>NA|TRBJ2-1|many|TRBV3-1
CASSLSAGSYNEQFF
TGTGCCAGCAGCCTGAGCGCTGGCTCCTACAATGAGCAGTTCTTC
>TRBD1|TRBJ2-7|few|TRBV27
CASSLSIGTAPFEQYF
TGTGCCAGCAGTTTATCGATCGGGACAGCCCCTTTCGAGCAGTACTTC
>NA|TRBJ1-1|many|TRBV11-3
CASSPQGKSTEAFF
TGTGCCAGCAGCCCCCAGGGGAAAAGCACTGAAGCTTTCTTT
>NA|TRBJ1-4|many|TRBV5-1
CASSFGSMGEKLFF
TGCGCCAGCAGCTTCGGCAGCATGGGAGAAAAACTGTTTTTT
>TRBD1|TRBJ2-7|few|TRBV4-1
CASSQPSTGTYEQYF
TGCGCCAGCAGCCAACCCTCGACAGGGACCTACGAGCAGTACTTC
>NA|TRBJ2-7|many|TRBV7-8
CASSSRDGTYEQYF
TGTGCCAGCAGCTCACGGGACGGAACCTACGAGCAGTACTTC
>NA|TRBJ2-4|many|TRBV20-1
CSALSSRVNLAKNIQYF
TGCAGTGCTTTATCTAGTAGGGTAAATCTAGCCAAAAACATTCAGTACTTC
>NA|TRBJ1-4|NA|TRBV14
CASSQQRGFEKLFF
TGTGCCAGCAGCCAGCAAAGGGGCTTCGAAAAACTGTTTTTT
>NA|TRBJ2-2|many|TRBV11-2
CASSLGGSWGELFF
TGTGCCAGCAGCTTAGGAGGTTCTTGGGGGGAGCTGTTTTTT
>NA|TRBJ2-1|NA|TRBV5-4
CASSLATVSEQFF
TGTGCCAGCAGCTTGGCGACCGTCAGTGAGCAGTTCTTC
>NA|TRBJ2-2|NA|TRBV11-2
CAGSLAPYSGELFF
TGTGCCGGATCCCTAGCCCCATATTCCGGGGAGCTGTTTTTT
>NA|TRBJ2-3|NA|TRBV5-5
CASSLERSTDTQYF
TGTGCCAGCAGTCTTGAGCGAAGCACAGATACGCAGTATTTT
>NA|TRBJ2-3|NA|TRBV7-3
CASSFSITDTQYF
TGTGCCAGCAGCTTCTCAATCACAGATACGCAGTATTTT
>TRBD1|TRBJ1-2|NA|TRBV5-6
CATSQGRDGYTF
TGTGCCACTTCACAGGGGAGGGATGGCTACACCTTC
>TRBD1|TRBJ2-7|NA|TRBV4-1
CASSQEGTGISYEQYF
TGCGCCAGCAGCCAAGAAGGGACAGGGATCTCCTACGAGCAGTACTTC
>TRBD2|TRBJ2-3|many|TRBV20-1
CSASLGGGSTDTQYF
TGCAGTGCTAGTTTAGGCGGGGGAAGCACAGATACGCAGTATTTT
>NA|TRBJ2-2|NA|TRBV7-3
CASSPGGGRHTGELFF
TGTGCCAGCAGCCCCGGAGGAGGGCGGCACACCGGGGAGCTGTTTTTT
>TRBD2|TRBJ2-1|few|TRBV3-1
CASSPGLAGEGEQFF
TGTGCCAGCAGCCCCGGACTAGCGGGAGAAGGCGAGCAGTTCTTC
>TRBD1|TRBJ1-1|NA|TRBV5-6
CASSLRSSGGASEAFF
TGTGCCAGCAGCCTGAGGAGTTCAGGGGGCGCTTCTGAAGCTTTCTTT
>TRBD2|TRBJ2-2|NA|TRBV7-8
CASSSTGGRITGELFF
TGTGCCAGCAGCTCGACGGGGGGGCGTATCACCGGGGAGCTGTTTTTT
>NA|TRBJ2-7|few|TRBV7-2
CASSQYTGINYEQYF
TGTGCCAGCAGCCAGTACACAGGGATTAACTACGAGCAGTACTTC
>NA|TRBJ1-1|few|TRBV10-2
CASSDLYAEAFF
TGCGCCAGCAGTGACTTGTATGCTGAAGCTTTCTTT
>NA|TRBJ1-6|NA|TRBV5-1
CVSSFGNSNSPLHF
TGCGTCAGCAGCTTCGGCAATTCCAATTCACCCCTCCACTTT
>NA|TRBJ1-4|many|TRBV20-1
CSATGGRINEKLFF
TGCAGTGCTACCGGGGGGCGGATTAATGAAAAACTGTTTTTT
>TRBD1|TRBJ2-1|many|TRBV14
CASSQGGTVYNEQFF
TGTGCCAGCAGCCAAGGAGGGACAGTATACAATGAGCAGTTCTTC
>NA|TRBJ2-1|few|TRBV10-3
CATNPRADNEQFF
TGTGCCACTAATCCTAGGGCGGACAATGAGCAGTTCTTC
>TRBD1|TRBJ2-3|many|TRBV4-2
CASSQVGDRGRTDTQYF
TGTGCCAGCAGCCAAGTGGGGGACAGGGGGCGGACAGATACGCAGTATTTT
>NA|TRBJ1-4|NA|TRBV4-2
CASSQDRVIEKLFF
TGTGCCAGCAGCCAAGACAGGGTAATCGAAAAACTGTTTTTT
>NA|TRBJ2-2|NA|TRBV29-1
CSVGHTNTGELFF
TGCAGCGTCGGGCACACGAACACCGGGGAGCTGTTTTTT
>NA|TRBJ1-1|NA|TRBV11-2
CASSFPTAGTTEAFF
TGTGCCAGCAGCTTCCCGACAGCGGGGACCACTGAAGCTTTCTTT
>NA|TRBJ1-1|NA|TRBV18
CASSTRMNTEAFF
TGTGCCAGCTCAACTAGGATGAACACTGAAGCTTTCTTT
>NA|TRBJ1-1|NA|TRBV3-1
CASSQDRGPEAFF
TGTGCCAGCAGCCAAGACAGGGGACCTGAAGCTTTCTTT
>NA|TRBJ1-2|NA|TRBV4-1
CASSQERGGVDGYTF
TGCGCCAGCAGCCAAGAGCGGGGGGGTGTCGATGGCTACACCTTC
>NA|TRBJ1-1|NA|TRBV29-1
CSVASTEAFF
TGCAGCGTTGCCAGCACTGAAGCTTTCTTT
>NA|TRBJ2-2|many|TRBV5-6
CASSFSLRGPTGELFF
TGTGCCAGCAGCTTTAGTCTCAGGGGTCCGACCGGGGAGCTGTTTTTT
>NA|TRBJ1-2|many|TRBV30
CAWSFNSGGYTF
TGTGCCTGGAGTTTTAATTCGGGTGGCTACACCTTC
>NA|TRBJ2-5|many|TRBV29-1
CSHSTGETQYF
TGCAGCCATTCGACGGGGGAGACCCAGTACTTC